This TCR beta chain was retrieved from a study of long-term antiretroviral therapy in people with HIV. Study results and caveats: Clones showing expansion before ART dominated the repertoire at all time points.

V lost 6 bases and J 3 bases, leaving 18 bases between the germline ends. Germline V lookup: CDR1 MNHEY, CDR2 SVGAGI. This CDR3 comprises 15 residues. By share of the sample, this clone is medium-sized (0.01 to 0.1%). The antigen is unknown. Survey-level resolution applied to immunoSEQ assay v3.0. Libraries were prepared by immunoSEQ multiplex PCR; TCRdb keeps only in-frame clonotypes and omits some of them. The top ten hold about an eighth of the sample, which has 13,000 to 15,000 clones, around three quarters seen once. There were no participants with HIV treated outside the United States. The specimen comprised unsorted PBMCs, sampled 3.2 years before starting antiretroviral therapy. The receptor comes from a man in his forties or fifties with HIV. The chain uses TRBV6-5 and TRBJ2-7, with D possibly matching TRBD2 (5 bases). The CDR3 protein is CASRPWAGEGYEQYF. The CDR3 region has the DNA TGTGCCAGCAGACCTTGGGCAGGCGAGGGCTACGAGCAGTACTTC.